This T cell receptor (beta chain) comes out of a study of shared clonotypes between healthy human individuals. V was clipped by 4 bases and J by 1 base, with 14 bases between them. Germline V lookup: CDR1 MDHEN, CDR2 SYDVKM. The CDR3 extends over 16 amino acids. The assay used deep level. TCRdb keeps only in-frame clones here, not all; method: immunoSEQ multiplex PCR. The sample consists of around 500,000 clones, 60% to 80% of them appearing once. The receptor was derived from a middle-aged woman in good health. Some clones in this sample may be carry-over from other donors' samples. The sample comprised PBMCs. This chain links TRBV28 with TRBJ1-3, with D uncertain. The CDR3 protein is CASSSTGSGSGNTIYF. In nucleotides, the CDR3 is TGTGCCAGCAGTTCAACGGGCTCGGGGTCTGGAAACACCATATATTTT.